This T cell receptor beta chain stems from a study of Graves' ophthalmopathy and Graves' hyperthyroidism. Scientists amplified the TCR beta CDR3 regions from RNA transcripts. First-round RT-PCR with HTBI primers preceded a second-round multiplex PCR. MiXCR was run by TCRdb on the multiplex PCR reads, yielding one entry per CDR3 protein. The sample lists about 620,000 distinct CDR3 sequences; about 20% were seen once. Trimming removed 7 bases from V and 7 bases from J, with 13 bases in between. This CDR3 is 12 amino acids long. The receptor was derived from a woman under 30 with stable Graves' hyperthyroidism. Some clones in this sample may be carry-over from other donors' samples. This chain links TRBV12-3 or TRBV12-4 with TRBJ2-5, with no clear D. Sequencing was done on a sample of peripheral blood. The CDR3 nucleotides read TGTGCCAGCAACATGGGCGACGGGACCCAGTACTTC. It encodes CASNMGDGTQYF.